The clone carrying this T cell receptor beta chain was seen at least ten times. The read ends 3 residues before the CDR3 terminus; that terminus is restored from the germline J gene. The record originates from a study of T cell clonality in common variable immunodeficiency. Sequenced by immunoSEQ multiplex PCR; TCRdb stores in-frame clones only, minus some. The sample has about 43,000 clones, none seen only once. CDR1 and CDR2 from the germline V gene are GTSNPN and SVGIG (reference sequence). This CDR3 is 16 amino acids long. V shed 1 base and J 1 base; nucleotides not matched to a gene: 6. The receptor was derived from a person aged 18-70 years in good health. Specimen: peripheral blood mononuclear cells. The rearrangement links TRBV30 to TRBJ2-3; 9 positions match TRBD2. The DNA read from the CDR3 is TGTGCCTGGAGTGGGGCTAGCGGGGACCGCACAGATACG. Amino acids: CAWSGASGDRTDT. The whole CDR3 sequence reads CAWSGASGDRTDTQYF. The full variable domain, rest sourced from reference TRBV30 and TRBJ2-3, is SQTIHQWPATLVQPVGSPLSLECTVEGTSNPNLYWYRQAAGRGLQLLFYSVGIGQISSEVPQNLSASRPQDRQFILSSKKLLLSDSGFYLCAWSGASGDRTDTQYFGPGTRLTVL.